This T cell receptor beta chain was recorded in a study of early T cells in non-severe SARS-CoV-2 infection. The study, taken as a whole, reports: Matching results from VDJdb favored anti-spike CD8 responses, leaving private and CD4 specificities undetected.

CDR1 is SQVTM, CDR2 ANQGSEA, per germline. CDR3 length: 13 residues. V was trimmed by 6 bases and J by 0 bases, leaving 12 bases between them. Each CDR3 protein is one row after TCRdb ran MiXCR on the 5' RACE reads. The table lists tens of thousands of distinct CDR3 sequences, approximately 13% of them singletons. There are a few counts of this clonotype. No antigen is known for it. The source is an adult who was a healthcare worker with PCR-confirmed SARS-CoV-2 infection or an uninfected control (not recorded which). The material sequenced was whole blood. This chain connects TRBV29-1 to TRBJ2-7, with D possibly matching TRBD2 (6 bases). CDR3 protein: CSVELAVSYEQYF. The CDR3 nucleotides read TGCAGCGTAGAACTAGCAGTCTCCTACGAGCAGTACTTC.